A single TCR beta chain is shown here with its context. No cognate antigen has been identified for it. There are no base qualities to consult, and no much larger clone falls within one base. The germline V gene (reference sequence) gives CDR1 as LGHDT and CDR2 as YNNKEL. The CDR3 spans 14 residues, from the cysteine through the phenylalanine. Only CDR3 DNA remains: 42 bases, in frame from the first base. V is trimmed back by 3 bases and J by 7 bases, and the junction contains 5 bases that no gene match accounts for. The entry originates in a study of blood T cell repertoires in COVID-19 (dated by TCRdb to the early 2020s). At the level of the whole study: The collaborator samples originated in the United States, Italy and Spain and spanned the acute and convalescent phases of COVID-19. Subjects who had been exposed to COVID-19, were actively infected with it, or had recovered from it provided the deeply sampled blood TCRbeta repertoires that made up the dataset. The material from the prospective study consisted of cDNA or gDNA derived from T cells, B-cell-depleted T cells, or PBMCs. The repertoires were released in a freely available public database meant as a resource for research on the immune response to SARS-CoV-2. Where HLA class I and class II types were available, the types were taken from metadata supplied by the sample provider, not from assay-based typing. Nearly every sample came with metadata listing a de-identified subject ID, COVID-19 status, age in years and sex. The samples were drawn from two sources: the first 160 participants of the ongoing ImmuneRACE study, and 1,000 to 1,500 subjects contributed by 6 global collaborators. Here is what the overall study found, with its caveats: How much clinical and demographic metadata was included differed by source and by participant, and the metadata was provided uncurated.

TCRbeta CDR3 regions were amplified from genomic DNA by means of the immunoSEQ Assay, a bias-controlled multiplex PCR. From the authors' description of their analysis: The number of nucleated cells in each sample was estimated by amplification of reference gene primers within the assay. To quantify the absolute abundance of each unique TCRbeta CDR3 rearrangement, sequence reads were collapsed and filtered. For each sample, productive Simpson clonality was calculated as the square root of Simpson's diversity index over productive rearrangements. TCRdb took over this immuneACCESS table, retaining in-frame rearrangements with V and J assigned. Such tables are incomplete; in checked studies, under half of the missing clones stem from an unresolved V gene, and the remainder is unexplained. The V and J calls and clone size are taken from that table; D and trimming were inferred from the DNA. This sample has under 300,000 clones in its table, and approximately 80% of those were observed once. Jointly, the top ten make up about 2.1% of the sample.

A second Seattle source provided samples from volunteer blood donors who had recovered from COVID-19. The collaborating institutions used their own protocols to collect whole blood in K2EDTA tubes. For TCRbeta analysis, collaborator samples were shipped as frozen whole blood, as isolated PBMCs, or as DNA extracted from either sample type. Sequencing was performed on peripheral blood. Recombination linked TRBV3-1 (or the pseudogene TRBV3-2) to TRBJ1-5; TRBD1 fits 8 bases in the junction. The source is a middle-aged man who had recovered from COVID-19. The nucleotide sequence is TGTGCCAGCAGCCAGAACAGGGGGGACCAGCCCCAGCATTTT. This encodes CASSQNRGDQPQHF.